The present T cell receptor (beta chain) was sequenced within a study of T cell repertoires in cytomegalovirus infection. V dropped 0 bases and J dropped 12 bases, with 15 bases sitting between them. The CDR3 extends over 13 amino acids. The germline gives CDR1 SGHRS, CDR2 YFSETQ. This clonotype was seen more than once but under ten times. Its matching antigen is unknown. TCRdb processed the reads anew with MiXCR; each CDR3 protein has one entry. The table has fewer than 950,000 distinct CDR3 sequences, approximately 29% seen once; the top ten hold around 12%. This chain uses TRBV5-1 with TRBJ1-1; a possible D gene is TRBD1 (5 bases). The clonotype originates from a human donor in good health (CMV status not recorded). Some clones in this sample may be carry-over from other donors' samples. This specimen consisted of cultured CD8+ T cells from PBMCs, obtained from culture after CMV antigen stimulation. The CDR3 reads CASSLGGHGTTFF. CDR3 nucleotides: TGCGCCAGCAGCTTGGGGGGCCACGGGACGACTTTCTTT.